Below, one T cell receptor (beta chain) is given with its context. This sample stems from a study of blood T cells in healthy people across ages. The J segment lost 6 bases and the V segment lost 1 base, leaving 0 bases of the junction unmatched. Looked up from germline, CDR1 is SGHTA and CDR2 is FQGNSA. CDR3 length: 15 residues. It was with a sample-barcoded 5' primer and a J-beta primer mix that a second PCR of about 6 to 12 cycles was run. MiXCR was run by TCRdb on the 5' RACE reads, yielding one entry per CDR3 protein. The table lists approximately 1.5 million distinct CDR3 sequences, approximately 43% of them singletons.

The sequence derives from a woman aged 18-30 years in good health. The sequencing input was blood. The V gene is TRBV7-2, the J gene TRBJ2-2; 12 bases fit TRBD2. The CDR3 loop reads CASSLGTSGAGELFF. CDR3 DNA sequence: TGTGCCAGCAGCTTAGGGACTAGCGGGGCCGGGGAGCTGTTTTTT.